This is a list of T cell receptor beta chains from one sample in a study of T-cell memory formation after mild COVID-19. TCRdb fed the 5' RACE reads into MiXCR, producing one record per CDR3 protein. The table lists more than 300,000 distinct CDR3 sequences, around a fifth of them singletons. Input material: PBMCs or a T cell subset sorted from them (not recorded which). All receptors come from a man between 18 and 29 years old who had mild COVID-19 (a few samples of this study predate the infection). Cell type and time point are not known. CDR3s include the opening cysteine and the closing phenylalanine or tryptophan. The D gene is left open where the match is weak. Clone size is stated in some rows and not others, as once, few, many or a class when expanded.

>TRBV18|TRBJ2-7|TRBD1|few
TGTGCCAGCTCACCCCTCCGAATAGGGGGCCCTTACTACGAGCAGTACTTC
CASSPLRIGGPYYEQYF
>TRBV6-6|TRBJ1-1|TRBD1|.
TGTGCCAGCAGTACACCAAGGACAGGGGGCGCGGGCACTGAAGCTTTCTTT
CASSTPRTGGAGTEAFF
>TRBV29-1|TRBJ1-1|TRBD1|few
TGCAGCGTTAAGCGCCCGGGACAGGCCATAAACACTGAAGCTTTCTTT
CSVKRPGQAINTEAFF
>TRBV5-1|TRBJ1-1|.|many
TGCGCCAGCAGCTTGCGGTCGGGGGCGAACACTGAAGCTTTCTTT
CASSLRSGANTEAFF
>TRBV24-1|TRBJ2-3|TRBD1|few
TGTGCCACCAGTGATCAACAGGGGGCCGCGGATACGCAGTATTTT
CATSDQQGAADTQYF
>TRBV7-2|TRBJ2-1|TRBD2|.
TGTGCCAGCAGTCGCCTCTCGGGACTAGCGACTAATGAGCAGTTCTTC
CASSRLSGLATNEQFF
>TRBV27|TRBJ1-1|.|.
TGTGCCAGCGGGTGGACAGCTGAAGCTTTCTTT
CASGWTAEAFF
>TRBV20-1|TRBJ2-2|TRBD1|.
TGCAGTGTAGAATCCGGGACAGGATACACCGGGGAGCTGTTTTTT
CSVESGTGYTGELFF
>TRBV28|TRBJ1-2|.|.
TGTGCCAGCCTCCTCGGGGGAGCCTATGGCTACACCTTC
CASLLGGAYGYTF
>TRBV7-6|TRBJ2-5|TRBD2|few
TGTGCCAGCAACCCCCGGCGCGGGGGGGAGACCCAGTACTTC
CASNPRRGGETQYF
>TRBV2|TRBJ1-4|.|.
TGTGCCAGCAGTGGGGAACAAATCGTAAAACTGTTTTTT
CASSGEQIVKLFF
>TRBV12-5|TRBJ2-1|TRBD2|.
TGTGCTAGTGGTCTAGGACTAGCGAAGCAGTTCTTC
CASGLGLAKQFF
>TRBV7-3|TRBJ2-3|.|many
TGTGCCAGCAGTGGCGGGGCGACAGATACGCAGTATTTT
CASSGGATDTQYF
>TRBV10-3|TRBJ2-3|TRBD2|few
TGTGCCATCAGGACGCTAGCGGGGGGGCCTATGACAGATACGCAGTATTTT
CAIRTLAGGPMTDTQYF
>TRBV7-3|TRBJ1-1|TRBD1|.
TGTGCCAGCAGCCCCGGGACAGGGTGGACTGAAGCTTTCTTT
CASSPGTGWTEAFF
>TRBV7-9|TRBJ2-5|.|.
TGTACCGGGAGGGGGCTGGAGGAGACCCAGTACTTC
CTGRGLEETQYF
>TRBV24-1|TRBJ2-2|TRBD1|.
TGTGCCACCAGTGAAGAGGGACAGGGTAGATCCGGGGAGCTGTTTTTT
CATSEEGQGRSGELFF
>TRBV15|TRBJ1-4|.|.
TGTGCCACCAGCAGAGATACACTCTCTTTTAATGAAAAACTGTTTTTT
CATSRDTLSFNEKLFF
>TRBV6-5|TRBJ1-6|.|.
TGTGCCAGCAGTTACGCAGGGGATAATAATTCACCCCTCCACTTT
CASSYAGDNNSPLHF
>TRBV15|TRBJ1-1|.|.
TGTGCCACCAGCAGTGCCCCGGCGGTTGAAGCTTTCTTT
CATSSAPAVEAFF
>TRBV3-1|TRBJ2-1|TRBD1|few
TGTGCCAGCAGCTCGCTACAGACAGGGGGCAATGAGCAGTTCTTC
CASSSLQTGGNEQFF
>TRBV7-9|TRBJ1-6|.|.
TGTGCCAGCAGCTTAGTTGAAAATTCACCCCTCCACTTT
CASSLVENSPLHF
>TRBV27|TRBJ1-5|TRBD1|few
TGTGCCAGCAGTTTACTGTCCGGGACAGTTTACAATCAGCCCCAGCATTTT
CASSLLSGTVYNQPQHF
>TRBV12-3/TRBV12-4|TRBJ1-2|.|.
TGTGCCAGCAGTTTTCTCTCTACGTGGCAGGGAGATGGCTACACCTTC
CASSFLSTWQGDGYTF
>TRBV11-3|TRBJ2-4|TRBD1|.
TGTGCCAGCAGCTCCGGGACAGGGGGCCAGAACATTCAGTACTTC
CASSSGTGGQNIQYF
>TRBV19|TRBJ1-2|.|.
TGTGCCAGTAGTATCGGTCCGTATGGCTACACCTTC
CASSIGPYGYTF
>TRBV6-5|TRBJ2-3|.|few
TGTGCCAGCAGTTCAAACGTCGGGCTGGAGGATACGCAGTATTTT
CASSSNVGLEDTQYF
>TRBV4-3|TRBJ1-2|TRBD1|.
TGCGCCAGCAGCCAAGCTAGCTACAGGGGAAGTTACTATGGCTACACCTTC
CASSQASYRGSYYGYTF
>TRBV5-1|TRBJ2-3|.|few
TGCGCCAGCAGCCCGTTCCAAGATACGCAGTATTTT
CASSPFQDTQYF
>TRBV27|TRBJ1-1|.|few
TGTGCCAGCAGTTACAAACTGAACACTGAAGCTTTCTTT
CASSYKLNTEAFF
>TRBV5-1|TRBJ2-3|TRBD1|few
TGCGCCAGCAGCCCAAGACAGGGGCCAGATACGCAGTATTTT
CASSPRQGPDTQYF
>TRBV15|TRBJ1-4|.|few
TGTGCCACCAGCAGATACCTGACCCGCCTTGGTGAAAAACTGTTTTTT
CATSRYLTRLGEKLFF
>TRBV18|TRBJ1-2|TRBD1|.
TGTGCCAGCTCTCCCGGGGACAGGGCGGCAAGAGGCTACACCTTC
CASSPGDRAARGYTF
>TRBV6-2/TRBV6-3|TRBJ2-2|TRBD2|many
TGTGCCAGCATCCCGATCGGGACTAGCGGGCACACCGGGGAGCTGTTTTTT
CASIPIGTSGHTGELFF
>TRBV7-9|TRBJ2-7|TRBD1|few
TGTGCCAGCAGCTCCGAGGGGGTGACAGGGTCTTATTCCGAGCAGTACTTC
CASSSEGVTGSYSEQYF
>TRBV7-2|TRBJ2-1|.|few
TGTGCCAGCAGCTTAATGAGCAATGAGCAGTTCTTC
CASSLMSNEQFF
>TRBV25-1|TRBJ2-3|.|medium-sized
TGTGCCAGCACATCAGGGGCTGGCACAGATACGCAGTATTTT
CASTSGAGTDTQYF
>TRBV6-5|TRBJ1-2|.|few
TGTGCCAGCAGTTACGGGGCTAACTATGGCTACACCTTC
CASSYGANYGYTF
>TRBV11-2|TRBJ1-4|TRBD1|few
TGTGCCAGCAGTCAAACCGGGACAGGGGATGAAAAACTGTTTTTT
CASSQTGTGDEKLFF
>TRBV6-5|TRBJ1-5|.|.
TGTGCCAGCAGTTACGAGGAGGGCGGTCAGACCCAGCATTTT
CASSYEEGGQTQHF
>TRBV4-3|TRBJ1-1|.|.
TGCGCCAGCAGCCAAAAATTAGGCGACACTGAAGCTTTCTTT
CASSQKLGDTEAFF
>TRBV7-9|TRBJ2-3|.|many
TGTGCCGGGGGGGCAGCCTCTAGCGTGAATACGCAGTATTTT
CAGGAASSVNTQYF
>TRBV4-1|TRBJ2-2|.|.
TGCGCCAGCAGCCGACTTCCCGGGATCCCTACCACCGGGGAGCTGTTTTTT
CASSRLPGIPTTGELFF
>TRBV3-1|TRBJ1-1|.|few
TGTGCCAGCAGCACCCCCCACAGGGACACTGAAGCTTTCTTT
CASSTPHRDTEAFF
>TRBV27|TRBJ1-2|TRBD1|.
TGTGCCAGCAGTGGTACAGGGGGCGCCTATGGCTACACCTTC
CASSGTGGAYGYTF
>TRBV7-2|TRBJ2-5|.|many
TGTGCCAGCAGCCGCGGGGACTACCAAGAGACCCAGTACTTC
CASSRGDYQETQYF
>TRBV18|TRBJ1-1|.|few
TGTGCCAGCTCACCACGCGCCCTCGAGGATACTGAAGCTTTCTTT
CASSPRALEDTEAFF
>TRBV5-6|TRBJ1-2|.|.
TGTGCCAGCAGCCTACGGACCGGGCCCGTCTATGGCTACACCTTC
CASSLRTGPVYGYTF
>TRBV4-3|TRBJ1-2|.|few
TGCGCCAGCAGCCAAGATCCGACCGACAGCTATGGCTACACCTTC
CASSQDPTDSYGYTF
>TRBV5-5|TRBJ2-7|.|many
TGTGCCAGCAGCTTGGCCGGAGTCTACGAGCAGTACTTC
CASSLAGVYEQYF
>TRBV7-2|TRBJ1-2|.|.
TGTGCCAGCAGCACCCAGAAAGGAGACTATGGCTACACCTTC
CASSTQKGDYGYTF